The entry below describes one TCR beta chain. This record belongs to a study of blood T cell repertoires in COVID-19. The V segment lost 5 bases and the J segment 5 bases; nucleotides outside the gene matches: 7. Germline-derived CDR1 and CDR2 are SGDLS and YYNGEE. There are 16 residues in the CDR3. Only in-frame clones appear in the TCRdb table, and some are missing; sequencing was by immunoSEQ multiplex PCR. The data show some 120,000 clones, under 95% seen once. The material sequenced was peripheral blood. The chain has TRBV9 and TRBJ2-1, with 13 bases identical to TRBD2. This sequence was found in a man in his fifties with active COVID-19. CDR3 nucleotide sequence: TGTGCCAGCAGTGCGACTAGCGGGAGGAGACACAATGAGCAGTTCTTC. It specifies CASSATSGRRHNEQFF.